This is a list of T cell receptor beta chains from one sample in a study of blood T cell repertoires in COVID-19. Assay used: immunoSEQ multiplex PCR; TCRdb lists only in-frame clones, some missing. Of around 150,000 clones listed, around 85% are singletons. The source material was peripheral blood. The receptors here all came from a human donor with acute or convalescent COVID-19. The donor label of this sample is uncertain. CDR3s include the opening cysteine and the closing phenylalanine or tryptophan. Each record gives: D gene, clone size, J gene, V gene, CDR3 protein, CDR3 DNA. The D gene is left open where the match is weak. Clone size is stated in some rows and not others, as once, few, many or a class when expanded.

d_gene: TRBD1; abundance: NA; j_gene: TRBJ2-7; v_gene: TRBV9; CDR3aa: CASSAPRAGGSSEQYF; CDR3nt: TGTGCCAGCAGCGCTCCCCGGGCAGGGGGCTCGTCCGAGCAGTACTTC
d_gene: TRBD2; abundance: NA; j_gene: TRBJ2-5; v_gene: TRBV7-3; CDR3aa: CASSLNGRQETQYF; CDR3nt: TGTGCCAGCAGCTTAAACGGGAGGCAAGAGACCCAGTACTTC
d_gene: NA; abundance: NA; j_gene: TRBJ1-4; v_gene: TRBV5-1; CDR3aa: CASSLSYLEKLFF; CDR3nt: TGCGCCAGCAGCCTCTCCTACCTGGAAAAACTGTTTTTT
d_gene: NA; abundance: NA; j_gene: TRBJ1-3; v_gene: TRBV5-1; CDR3aa: CASSRGTGNTIYF; CDR3nt: TGCGCCAGCAGTCGAGGCACAGGAAACACCATATATTTT
d_gene: NA; abundance: NA; j_gene: TRBJ1-1; v_gene: TRBV2; CDR3aa: CASTQAGVAEAFF; CDR3nt: TGTGCCAGCACCCAGGCTGGGGTAGCGGAGGCTTTCTTT
d_gene: NA; abundance: NA; j_gene: TRBJ1-2; v_gene: TRBV19; CDR3aa: CASSTQTGSNYGYTF; CDR3nt: TGTGCCAGTAGTACACAGACAGGATCTAACTATGGCTACACCTTC
d_gene: TRBD2; abundance: NA; j_gene: TRBJ2-1; v_gene: TRBV15; CDR3aa: CATSRGGKGGYNEQFF; CDR3nt: TGTGCCACCAGCAGAGGGGGGAAGGGAGGGTACAATGAGCAGTTCTTC
d_gene: TRBD2; abundance: few; j_gene: TRBJ2-1; v_gene: TRBV5-4; CDR3aa: CASSPLSGGFYNEQFF; CDR3nt: TGTGCCAGCAGCCCCCTTAGCGGGGGCTTCTACAATGAGCAGTTCTTC
d_gene: NA; abundance: NA; j_gene: TRBJ1-2; v_gene: TRBV6-1; CDR3aa: CASSEGSDGYTF; CDR3nt: TGTGCCAGCAGTGAAGGAAGCGACGGCTACACCTTC
d_gene: NA; abundance: NA; j_gene: TRBJ1-2; v_gene: TRBV18; CDR3aa: CASSPGGDGYTF; CDR3nt: TGTGCCAGCTCACCTGGAGGGGATGGCTACACCTTC
d_gene: NA; abundance: NA; j_gene: TRBJ1-1; v_gene: TRBV18; CDR3aa: CASSLGLMNTEAFF; CDR3nt: TGTGCCAGCTCATTGGGACTTATGAACACTGAAGCTTTCTTT
d_gene: TRBD1; abundance: NA; j_gene: TRBJ1-2; v_gene: TRBV11-2; CDR3aa: CASGPGQSYGYTF; CDR3nt: TGTGCCAGCGGGCCGGGACAGAGTTATGGCTACACCTTC
d_gene: TRBD1; abundance: NA; j_gene: TRBJ2-7; v_gene: TRBV10-3; CDR3aa: CAISEPGQGYYHEQYF; CDR3nt: TGTGCCATCAGTGAGCCGGGACAGGGATATTACCACGAGCAGTACTTC
d_gene: NA; abundance: NA; j_gene: TRBJ1-1; v_gene: TRBV28; CDR3aa: CASTGTQGRGAFF; CDR3nt: TGTGCCAGCACCGGGACACAGGGACGTGGGGCTTTCTTT
d_gene: TRBD2; abundance: NA; j_gene: TRBJ2-3; v_gene: TRBV5-1; CDR3aa: CASSLGWGSGDTDTQYF; CDR3nt: TGCGCCAGCAGCTTGGGGTGGGGTAGCGGGGACACAGATACGCAGTATTTT
d_gene: NA; abundance: NA; j_gene: TRBJ1-2; v_gene: TRBV20-1; CDR3aa: CSATRRDGYTF; CDR3nt: TGCAGTGCTACCCGCCGGGATGGCTACACCTTC
d_gene: NA; abundance: NA; j_gene: TRBJ1-5; v_gene: TRBV6-2/TRBV6-3; CDR3aa: CASSRGGEGSQPQHF; CDR3nt: TGTGCCAGTAGCCGGGGAGGGGAGGGGAGTCAGCCCCAGCATTTT
d_gene: TRBD1; abundance: NA; j_gene: TRBJ1-6; v_gene: TRBV7-9; CDR3aa: CASSRNRGESPLHF; CDR3nt: TGTGCCAGCAGCCGCAACAGGGGCGAATCACCCCTCCACTTT
d_gene: TRBD1; abundance: NA; j_gene: TRBJ1-5; v_gene: TRBV27; CDR3aa: CASSFLSMDRGNQPQHF; CDR3nt: TGTGCCAGCAGTTTCCTGTCCATGGACAGGGGCAATCAGCCCCAGCATTTT
d_gene: TRBD1; abundance: NA; j_gene: TRBJ1-6; v_gene: TRBV29-1; CDR3aa: CSVAWGSDRANSPLHF; CDR3nt: TGCAGCGTTGCCTGGGGGTCGGACAGGGCTAATTCACCCCTCCACTTT
d_gene: NA; abundance: NA; j_gene: TRBJ1-1; v_gene: TRBV27; CDR3aa: CASSLFPPHVLNTEAFF; CDR3nt: TGTGCCAGCAGTTTATTTCCCCCACATGTGCTGAACACTGAAGCTTTCTTT
d_gene: NA; abundance: NA; j_gene: TRBJ1-2; v_gene: TRBV4-2; CDR3aa: CASSQGGGSYGYTF; CDR3nt: TGTGCCAGCAGCCAAGGGGGAGGGAGCTATGGCTACACCTTC
d_gene: TRBD1; abundance: once; j_gene: TRBJ1-6; v_gene: TRBV6-1; CDR3aa: CASSETRQGSPLHF; CDR3nt: TGTGCCAGCAGTGAAACCCGACAGGGTTCACCCCTCCACTTT
d_gene: TRBD1; abundance: NA; j_gene: TRBJ1-6; v_gene: TRBV7-2; CDR3aa: CASSPRDRGSPLHF; CDR3nt: TGTGCCAGCAGCCCACGGGACAGGGGTTCACCCCTCCACTTT
d_gene: NA; abundance: few; j_gene: TRBJ2-4; v_gene: TRBV7-9; CDR3aa: CASSRKNIQYF; CDR3nt: TGTGCCAGCAGCCGGAAAAACATTCAGTACTTC
d_gene: NA; abundance: few; j_gene: TRBJ2-5; v_gene: TRBV7-9; CDR3aa: CASSSDRRETQYF; CDR3nt: TGTGCCAGCAGCTCCGACAGGCGGGAGACCCAGTACTTC
d_gene: NA; abundance: NA; j_gene: TRBJ2-7; v_gene: TRBV7-2; CDR3aa: CASSLFREQYF; CDR3nt: TGTGCCAGCAGCCTTTTCCGCGAGCAGTACTTC
d_gene: NA; abundance: few; j_gene: TRBJ2-2; v_gene: TRBV3-1/TRBV3-2; CDR3aa: CASSRVENTGELFF; CDR3nt: TGTGCCAGCAGCCGAGTAGAGAACACCGGGGAGCTGTTTTTT
d_gene: TRBD2; abundance: NA; j_gene: TRBJ2-2; v_gene: TRBV5-6; CDR3aa: CASSYLAGAPRFNTGELFF; CDR3nt: TGTGCCAGCAGCTACCTAGCGGGGGCCCCACGCTTTAACACCGGGGAGCTGTTTTTT
d_gene: NA; abundance: NA; j_gene: TRBJ1-2; v_gene: TRBV30; CDR3aa: CAWSEQGFDGYTF; CDR3nt: TGTGCCTGGAGTGAGCAGGGATTCGATGGCTACACCTTC
d_gene: TRBD2; abundance: NA; j_gene: TRBJ2-7; v_gene: TRBV7-2; CDR3aa: CASSPTSAGHEQYF; CDR3nt: TGTGCCAGCAGCCCAACTAGCGCTGGGCACGAGCAGTACTTC
d_gene: TRBD1; abundance: NA; j_gene: TRBJ2-7; v_gene: TRBV15; CDR3aa: CATSRDLPGQIAYYEQYF; CDR3nt: TGTGCCACCAGCAGAGACTTGCCGGGACAGATCGCCTACTACGAGCAGTACTTC
d_gene: NA; abundance: NA; j_gene: TRBJ1-2; v_gene: TRBV27; CDR3aa: CASSTGQFYGYTF; CDR3nt: TGTGCCAGCAGTACCGGACAGTTCTATGGCTACACCTTC
d_gene: NA; abundance: NA; j_gene: TRBJ1-1; v_gene: TRBV6-5; CDR3aa: CASSYARGGTEAFF; CDR3nt: TGTGCCAGCAGTTACGCAAGGGGGGGCACTGAAGCTTTCTTT
d_gene: NA; abundance: few; j_gene: TRBJ2-2; v_gene: TRBV4-2; CDR3aa: CASSDLDKNTGELFF; CDR3nt: TGTGCCAGCAGCGACTTGGACAAAAACACCGGGGAGCTGTTTTTT
d_gene: NA; abundance: NA; j_gene: TRBJ2-1; v_gene: TRBV11-3; CDR3aa: CASSPRGTTNEQFF; CDR3nt: TGTGCCAGCAGCCCGCGGGGGACAACCAATGAGCAGTTCTTC
d_gene: TRBD1; abundance: NA; j_gene: TRBJ2-7; v_gene: TRBV2; CDR3aa: CASSEDRGDEQYF; CDR3nt: TGTGCCAGCAGTGAGGACAGGGGGGACGAGCAGTACTTC
d_gene: TRBD1; abundance: few; j_gene: TRBJ1-3; v_gene: TRBV20-1; CDR3aa: CSAAGQGLYF; CDR3nt: TGCAGTGCGGCAGGACAGGGGCTATATTTT
d_gene: NA; abundance: NA; j_gene: TRBJ2-7; v_gene: TRBV5-1; CDR3aa: CASSPTGTGLHEQYF; CDR3nt: TGCGCCAGCAGTCCAACCGGAACAGGGCTCCACGAGCAGTACTTC
d_gene: TRBD1; abundance: NA; j_gene: TRBJ1-6; v_gene: TRBV30; CDR3aa: CAWGTERDSPLHF; CDR3nt: TGTGCCTGGGGGACAGAACGGGATTCACCCCTCCACTTT
d_gene: NA; abundance: NA; j_gene: TRBJ1-1; v_gene: TRBV12-5; CDR3aa: CASGAQGKGNTEAFF; CDR3nt: TGTGCTAGTGGAGCTCAGGGGAAAGGGAACACTGAAGCTTTCTTT
d_gene: NA; abundance: NA; j_gene: TRBJ1-4; v_gene: TRBV7-6; CDR3aa: CASSFSSGAFGEKLFF; CDR3nt: TGTGCCAGCAGCTTCAGTTCAGGGGCTTTTGGTGAAAAACTGTTTTTT
d_gene: TRBD1; abundance: NA; j_gene: TRBJ1-5; v_gene: TRBV15; CDR3aa: CATSRDVGQGRQPQHF; CDR3nt: TGTGCCACCAGCAGAGATGTAGGACAGGGCCGTCAGCCCCAGCATTTT
d_gene: NA; abundance: NA; j_gene: TRBJ1-1; v_gene: TRBV29-1; CDR3aa: CSVVGSGVTEAFF; CDR3nt: TGCAGCGTTGTTGGCTCCGGAGTCACTGAAGCTTTCTTT
d_gene: TRBD1; abundance: NA; j_gene: TRBJ1-5; v_gene: TRBV30; CDR3aa: CAWRGPGGNQPQHF; CDR3nt: TGTGCCTGGAGGGGACCAGGGGGAAATCAGCCCCAGCATTTT
d_gene: NA; abundance: NA; j_gene: TRBJ1-6; v_gene: TRBV30; CDR3aa: CAWSVSGSSYNSPLHF; CDR3nt: TGTGCCTGGAGCGTTAGCGGCAGCTCCTATAATTCACCCCTCCACTTT
d_gene: TRBD1; abundance: NA; j_gene: TRBJ1-2; v_gene: TRBV2; CDR3aa: CASRGDRSTSGYTF; CDR3nt: TGTGCCAGCAGGGGGGACAGGTCAACGTCCGGCTACACCTTC
d_gene: TRBD1; abundance: NA; j_gene: TRBJ1-3; v_gene: TRBV5-6; CDR3aa: CASSLGQGTRDF; CDR3nt: TGTGCCAGCAGCTTGGGACAGGGTACAAGGGATTTT
d_gene: NA; abundance: NA; j_gene: TRBJ1-1; v_gene: TRBV27; CDR3aa: CASSPLGAAETEAFF; CDR3nt: TGTGCCAGCAGTCCTTTGGGGGCCGCGGAGACTGAAGCTTTCTTT
d_gene: TRBD2; abundance: NA; j_gene: TRBJ2-3; v_gene: TRBV6-1; CDR3aa: CASSAVGRVAGVPDTQYF; CDR3nt: TGTGCCAGCAGTGCCGTAGGGCGGGTAGCGGGGGTACCAGATACGCAGTATTTT
d_gene: NA; abundance: few; j_gene: TRBJ1-1; v_gene: TRBV23-1; CDR3aa: CASIEGRGPLNTEAFF; CDR3nt: TGCGCCAGCATTGAAGGGCGGGGTCCACTGAACACTGAAGCTTTCTTT
d_gene: TRBD1; abundance: NA; j_gene: TRBJ2-7; v_gene: TRBV15; CDR3aa: CATSRVRTGGSYEQYF; CDR3nt: TGTGCCACCAGCAGAGTTAGGACAGGGGGCTCCTACGAGCAGTACTTC
d_gene: NA; abundance: NA; j_gene: TRBJ1-3; v_gene: TRBV7-6; CDR3aa: CASSLGLSGNTIYF; CDR3nt: TGTGCCAGCAGCTTAGGTCTGTCTGGAAACACCATATATTTT
d_gene: NA; abundance: NA; j_gene: TRBJ1-2; v_gene: TRBV19; CDR3aa: CASSKGYYGYTF; CDR3nt: TGTGCCAGTAGTAAGGGGTACTATGGCTACACCTTC
d_gene: NA; abundance: NA; j_gene: TRBJ1-5; v_gene: TRBV11-2; CDR3aa: CASSAGGGNQPQHF; CDR3nt: TGTGCCAGCAGCGCCGGGGGGGGCAATCAGCCCCAGCATTTT
d_gene: TRBD1; abundance: NA; j_gene: TRBJ1-1; v_gene: TRBV9; CDR3aa: CASSAGTGMTEAFF; CDR3nt: TGTGCCAGCAGCGCCGGGACAGGGATGACTGAAGCTTTCTTT
d_gene: TRBD1; abundance: NA; j_gene: TRBJ1-5; v_gene: TRBV6-5; CDR3aa: CASSFGTGVSQPQHF; CDR3nt: TGTGCCAGCAGTTTCGGGACAGGGGTATCTCAGCCCCAGCATTTT
d_gene: TRBD1; abundance: NA; j_gene: TRBJ1-2; v_gene: TRBV2; CDR3aa: CASSKTGGRNYGYTF; CDR3nt: TGTGCCAGCAGTAAGACAGGGGGCAGAAACTATGGCTACACCTTC
d_gene: TRBD2; abundance: NA; j_gene: TRBJ2-5; v_gene: TRBV9; CDR3aa: CASSPGLAGEGETQYF; CDR3nt: TGTGCCAGCAGCCCGGGACTAGCGGGGGAAGGGGAGACCCAGTACTTC